This record looks at one T cell receptor (beta chain) sequence and its context. Antigen: not known. The junction departs from the called germline gene at one end, perhaps through a read error. This sample was included in a study of cytomegalovirus exposure and HLA in healthy donors. Study findings and constraints: Among immune exposure information, only CMV serostatus was available. It was reportedly the case that the classifier diagnosed cytomegalovirus status with high specificity and sensitivity. Some highly shared sequence variants likely arose as a pipeline artifact. According to an earlier analysis, most TCR beta V segments yielded productive rearrangements about 87% or about 30% of the time.

This PCR relied on a set of 60 Vbeta primers and 13 Jbeta primers. TCRdb keeps only in-frame clones here, not all; method: immunoSEQ multiplex PCR. The data contain some 77,000 clones, roughly 80% of them singletons. The CDR3 consists of 14 residues. Germline CDR1 reads SGHDT; CDR2 reads YYEEEE. The receptor was isolated from a woman in her thirties or forties in good health and CMV-seropositive. This sequence joins TRBV5-6 and TRBJ1-2, with TRBD1 identical over 10 bases. The sequencing sample was made of PBMCs. CDR3 sequence reads: CASNLGQGFDGYTF. In DNA, the CDR3 is TGTGCCAGCAACTTGGGACAGGGGTTTGATGGCTACACCTTC.